What follows describes a single TCR beta chain. What antigen it recognizes has not been identified. No much larger clone exists at a distance of one base, and base qualities are not known. These data originate in a study of blood T cells in healthy people across ages (dated by TCRdb to about 2015). Regarding the complete study: In model experiments, roughly one uniquely barcoded TCR beta cDNA molecule per two T cells was captured by template switching. Using deep sequencing normalized with unique cDNA molecular identifiers, the study measured how TCR beta repertoire diversity changes with age. The donors were split into four age groups: young (average around 15 years), middle-aged (about 40), aged (roughly 68) and long-lived (over 75). To avoid experimental bias, donors of different ages were randomly spread across the sequencing lanes. Using the same blood draw, the study looked at two additional independent replicas of 1 million unique cDNA reads for two donors, one aged 18 to 30 and the other aged 80 or older. Overall study results and their limits: Conclusive comparison of naive and antigen-experienced compartments was prevented by the profiling of bulk unsorted PBMCs. A strong correlation was found between observed TCR beta diversity and the percentage of naive T cells measured by flow cytometry. Observed TCR beta diversity per million T cells fell roughly linearly with age, and a significant reduction was already apparent by age roughly 40. Estimates of total diversity based on one million sequenced T cells were considered lower bounds and underestimates. Compared with the aged group, more naive CD4+ T cells, fewer expanded clones and increased TCR diversity were shown by the long-lived group, suggesting age selection. The CMV infection status of donors was not known, potentially confounding age-related changes in expanded clonotypes.

Systemically healthy Caucasian individuals from Russia, 39 in total and aged roughly 6 to 100 years, were included as donors. Each donor gave approximately 9.4 milliliters of peripheral blood, drawn into EDTA-treated Vacutainer tubes. Ficoll-Paque density-gradient centrifugation was used to isolate PBMCs, with at least 7 million per sample. Trizol reagent was used to extract total RNA from the PBMCs, yielding at least 6 micrograms per sample. Naive CD45RAhigh/CD27high T cell percentages were measured by flow cytometry on a PBMC aliquot from every donor. The protocol used for the library was 5' RACE. For sequencing, an Illumina HiSeq 2500 was employed. A second 7 to 11 cycle PCR used a sample-barcoded 5' primer and a J-beta primer mix. A template-switch 5' adaptor carrying 12 random nucleotides introduced a unique molecular identifier onto each TCR beta cDNA molecule. At least 3 million CDR3-containing paired-end reads were obtained from each sample. First-strand cDNA synthesis was performed from all RNA using the Mint cDNA synthesis kit, with priming by a TRBC-specific oligonucleotide. Following uracil-DNA glycosylase treatment, a first 18-cycle PCR with universal primers M1SS and BC2_uni_R was performed on all cDNA. In the source study's methods: Each sample was normalized by randomly selecting 1 million high-quality reads, each carrying a distinct molecular identifier. Reads sharing molecular identifiers were discarded rather than binned into consensus sequences. MiTCR, with a Q25 quality threshold and the strictest error-elimination algorithm, was used for CDR3 identification, clonotype clustering and error correction. Lower-bound total TCR beta diversity was estimated with a nonparametric unseen species model using Euler transformation. In TCRdb, the public reads were trimmed at Q25 with fastp and aligned with MiXCR, with productive beta chains retained. For every CDR3 protein sequence, its rows merge into one entry that carries the most common genes and DNA. The V and J calls were not made by the authors but by TCRdb's processing. This sample gives 1.5 million to 2 million distinct CDR3 sequences in total; about 49% of them show up just once. Of the sample, roughly 2.1% is held by the ten largest clones.

V sheds 4 bases and J sheds 8 bases, leaving 11 bases between their ends. CDR1 and CDR2 are read off the germline V gene as MNHEY and SVGEGT. The CDR3 covers 12 residues, taking in both the cysteine and the phenylalanine. Kept here is only the CDR3 DNA, which spans 36 bases and is read in frame from base 1. The source is a middle-aged woman in good health. The sequence links TRBV6-2 or TRBV6-3 to TRBJ1-2; the best D guess is TRBD1, with 6 bases matching. Sequencing was performed on blood. The DNA reads as follows: TGTGCCAGCAGTTGGGGGGCAGTCGGCTACACCTTC. This codes for CASSWGAVGYTF.